The T cell receptor beta chain under discussion was sequenced for a study of identical twins. Study-level results: Interpretation of the results relied on cross-sectional statistical analysis and not on following the same donors. Reduced insertions were recorded for abundant cord blood beta clonotypes, with no such pattern in memory repertoires. Low generation probability was overrepresented in out-of-frame alpha sequences shared by twins.

As for this clonotype: Its antigen is unidentified. The junction departs from germline at one end; a sequencing error may be responsible.

Template switching added a universal primer site; cDNA carried unique molecular identifiers. TCRdb independently ran MiXCR on the 5' RACE reads; one entry per CDR3 protein. This table has roughly 350,000 distinct CDR3 sequences, about 9% appearing once. The CDR3 has 13 amino acids. Germline V gene sequence: CDR1 LNHDA, CDR2 SQIVND (reference sequence). The chain has TRBV19 and TRBJ2-3; D is possibly TRBD2 (6 bases). The TCR originated in a woman aged 50 to 60 in good health. Sequencing used naive T cells sorted from blood. CDR3 protein: CASLGTSTNTQYF. DNA for the CDR3: TGTGCCAGTCTCGGGACTTCCACAAATACGCAGTATTTT.